These 7 T cell receptor beta chains came from one sample sequenced in a study of vaccination and CD4 T cells after COVID-19. The treatment was: roughly 11-day PBMC culture with coronavirus spike peptide pools or control peptides (ViraFEST assay). An unexposed donor provided the CD4+ T cells, which were collected before the COVID-19 pandemic (2011-2018). Sequenced with the Oncomine TCR Beta short-read assay was DNA taken from cultured CD4+ T cells. TCRdb re-called the PCR reads with MiXCR, one entry per CDR3 protein. The sample lists over 6,000 distinct CDR3 sequences, about two thirds occurring once. Their cognate antigens are unknown. The sample taken for sequencing was CD4+ T cells from blood, cultured in vitro. The source of these receptors is a human donor in good health.

V is TRBV28 and J is TRBJ2-5; no definite D call. There are 12 residues in the CDR3. Germline V gives CDR1 MDHEN, CDR2 SYDVKM. V was clipped by 0 bases and J by 6 bases, with 5 bases between them. The CDR3 sequence: CASSLWGKTQYF. The CDR3 nucleotides are TGTGCCAGCAGTTTATGGGGAAAGACCCAGTACTTC.

The chain recombines TRBV20-1 with TRBJ1-2; tentative D call: TRBD1 (6 bases). CDR3 length: 14 residues. Trimming removed 5 bases from V and 4 bases from J, with 17 bases in between. Per the germline V gene, CDR1 is DFQATT and CDR2 is SNEGSKA (reference sequence). CDR3 sequence (DNA): TGCAGTGCTCCCCAGGGGAGGCAAGGCTATGGCTACACCTTC. Protein: CSAPQGRQGYGYTF.

The chain combines TRBV6-1 with TRBJ2-2; 7 nucleotides align to TRBD1. In germline, CDR1 is MNHNS, CDR2 SASEGT. J gave up 3 bases and V 5 bases, and 9 bases lay outside the gene matches. This CDR3 has 16 residues. CDR3 loop: CASSRRRGSDTGELFF. In nucleotides, the CDR3 is TGTGCCAGCAGTAGACGCAGGGGGTCGGACACCGGGGAGCTGTTTTTT.

The chain employs TRBV6-1 and TRBJ1-5, with D hard to call. V shed 5 bases and J shed 3 bases, with 8 bases lying between them. Germline V gene lookup returns CDR1 MNHNS and CDR2 SASEGT. The CDR3 contains 13 residues. This chain's CDR3 is CASSNRLNQPQHF. The DNA for the CDR3 is TGTGCCAGCAGTAACCGGCTCAATCAGCCCCAGCATTTT.

In its sample, this clonotype was seen a few times. This chain connects TRBV7-9 to TRBJ2-5; 8 nucleotides align to TRBD1. This CDR3 has 15 amino acids. CDR1 SEHNR and CDR2 FQNEAQ come from the germline V gene (reference sequence). Trimming at V came to 6 bases and at J to 3 bases, leaving 9 bases not matched to a gene. The DNA of the CDR3 is TGTGCCAGCAGGCCCAAAGGACAGGGAGAAGAGACCCAGTACTTC. Protein: CASRPKGQGEETQYF.

The genes are TRBV15 and TRBJ2-2; 7 bases map to TRBD2. V dropped 0 bases and J dropped 2; count of bases not matched to a gene: 15. CDR3 length: 20 amino acids. Germline values: CDR1 LNHNV, CDR2 YYDKDF (reference sequence). CDR3 region: CATSREPVTSLRRNTGELFF. The CDR3 DNA is TGTGCCACCAGCAGAGAACCGGTGACTAGCCTCCGTCGAAACACCGGGGAGCTGTTTTTT.

This clonotype was recorded once. The CDR3 coding sequence is TGTGCCAGCAGCTTAGGGACCCACCAGGGAACTGGAAACACCATATATTTT. Translating gives CASSLGTHQGTGNTIYF. The V gene is TRBV7-9, the J gene TRBJ1-3, with D possibly being TRBD1 (5 bases). The CDR3 length is 17 residues. CDR1 SEHNR and CDR2 FQNEAQ come from the germline V gene (reference sequence). Trimming removed 1 base from V and 2 bases from J, with 15 bases in between. Full variable domain (remainder filled in from reference TRBV7-9 and TRBJ1-3): DTGVSQNPRHKITKRGQNVTFRCDPISEHNRLYWYRQTLGQGPEFLTYFQNEAQLEKSRLLSDRFSAERPKGSFSTLEIQRTEQGDSAMYLCASSLGTHQGTGNTIYFGEGSWLTVV.